This T cell receptor (beta chain) is from a study of ipilimumab plus nivolumab after autologous stem cell transplantation. Generated by immunoSEQ multiplex PCR, the TCRdb table keeps only in-frame clones and is missing some. The table lists around 84,000 clones, approximately 83% of them singletons. This clone was detected a few times. This CDR3 has 18 amino acids. Germline-derived CDR1 and CDR2 are SEHNR and FQNEAQ (reference sequence). The V gene end was trimmed by 5 bases and the J gene end by 5 bases; junction bases not matched to a gene: 17. Ipilimumab, 1 mg/kg, started 14 to 28 days after autologous transplant.

This chain uses TRBV7-9 with TRBJ2-3; 9 bases map to TRBD2. The receptor was isolated from a male donor with diffuse large B-cell lymphoma. The source material was PBMCs, sampled in a trial of ipilimumab plus nivolumab as post-transplant consolidation. Written as DNA, the CDR3 is TGTGCCAGCAGCCCACCTCCGAGGCTAGCGGGGTCCGAAGATACGCAGTATTTT. It codes for CASSPPPRLAGSEDTQYF.